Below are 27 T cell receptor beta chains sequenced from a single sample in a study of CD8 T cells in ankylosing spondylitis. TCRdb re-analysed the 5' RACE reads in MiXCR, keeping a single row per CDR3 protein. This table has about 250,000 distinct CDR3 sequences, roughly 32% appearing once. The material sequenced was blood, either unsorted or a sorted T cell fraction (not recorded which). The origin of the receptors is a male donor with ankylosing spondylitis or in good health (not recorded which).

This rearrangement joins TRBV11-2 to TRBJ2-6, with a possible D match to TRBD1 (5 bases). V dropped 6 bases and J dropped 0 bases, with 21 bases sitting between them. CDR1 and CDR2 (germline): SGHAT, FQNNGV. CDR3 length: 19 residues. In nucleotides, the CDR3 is TGTGCCAGCAGTAGGCGCAGGCAGGGTGGCAGCTCTGGGGCCAACGTCCTGACTTTC. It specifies CASSRRRQGGSSGANVLTF.

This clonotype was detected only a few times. The DNA of the CDR3 is TGCGCCAGCAGCCAAGTTCGTAGGTCGGAACCTAACTATGGCTACACCTTC. Residues: CASSQVRRSEPNYGYTF. The chain links TRBV4-1 to TRBJ1-2; unclear D gene. CDR1 MGHRA and CDR2 YSYEKL come from the germline V gene. This CDR3 comprises 17 residues. V was cut by 1 base and J by 0 bases, with 15 bases left in between.

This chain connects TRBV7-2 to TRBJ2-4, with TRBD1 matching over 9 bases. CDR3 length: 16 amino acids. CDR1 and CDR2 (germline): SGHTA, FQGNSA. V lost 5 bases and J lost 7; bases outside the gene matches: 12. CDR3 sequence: CASSAFTGGARNIQYF. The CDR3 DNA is TGTGCCAGCAGCGCATTCACAGGGGGCGCAAGGAACATTCAGTACTTC.

The CDR3 sequence is CASSTRGSGQETQYF. For the CDR3, the DNA is TGTGCCAGCAGTACCAGGGGCAGTGGGCAAGAGACCCAGTACTTC. The genes are TRBV9 and TRBJ2-5, with D maybe TRBD1 (6 bases). V was clipped by 5 bases and J by 2 bases, with 16 bases between them. Germline V lookup: CDR1 SGDLS, CDR2 YYNGEE. The CDR3 runs 15 residues.

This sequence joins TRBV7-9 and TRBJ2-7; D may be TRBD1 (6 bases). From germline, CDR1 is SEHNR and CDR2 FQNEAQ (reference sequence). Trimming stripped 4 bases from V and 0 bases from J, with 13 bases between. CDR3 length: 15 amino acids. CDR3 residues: CASSSRDTASYEQYF. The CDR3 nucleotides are TGTGCCAGCAGCTCCCGGGACACGGCCTCCTACGAGCAGTACTTC. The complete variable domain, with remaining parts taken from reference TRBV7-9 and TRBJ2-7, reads DTGVSQNPRHKITKRGQNVTFRCDPISEHNRLYWYRQTLGQGPEFLTYFQNEAQLEKSRLLSDRFSAERPKGSFSTLEIQRTEQGDSAMYLCASSSRDTASYEQYFGPGTRLTVT.

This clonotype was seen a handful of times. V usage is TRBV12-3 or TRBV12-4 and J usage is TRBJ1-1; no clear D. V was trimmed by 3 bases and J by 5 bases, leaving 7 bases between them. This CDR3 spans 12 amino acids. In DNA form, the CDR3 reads TGTGCCAGCAGTTTGGTGGGGACTGAAGCTTTCTTT. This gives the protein CASSLVGTEAFF.

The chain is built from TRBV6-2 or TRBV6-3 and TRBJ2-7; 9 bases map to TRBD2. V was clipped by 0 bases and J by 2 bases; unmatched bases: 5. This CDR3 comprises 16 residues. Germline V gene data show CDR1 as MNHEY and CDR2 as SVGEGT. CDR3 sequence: CASSYSRLAVTYEQYF. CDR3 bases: TGTGCCAGCAGTTACTCGCGACTAGCGGTGACCTACGAGCAGTACTTC.

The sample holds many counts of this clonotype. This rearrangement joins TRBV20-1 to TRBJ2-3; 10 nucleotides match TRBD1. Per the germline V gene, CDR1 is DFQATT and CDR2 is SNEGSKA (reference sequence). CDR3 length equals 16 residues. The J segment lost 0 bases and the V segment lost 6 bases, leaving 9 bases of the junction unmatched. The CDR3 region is CSARGRDRGSTDTQYF. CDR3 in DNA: TGCAGTGCCCGCGGAAGGGACAGGGGAAGCACAGATACGCAGTATTTT.

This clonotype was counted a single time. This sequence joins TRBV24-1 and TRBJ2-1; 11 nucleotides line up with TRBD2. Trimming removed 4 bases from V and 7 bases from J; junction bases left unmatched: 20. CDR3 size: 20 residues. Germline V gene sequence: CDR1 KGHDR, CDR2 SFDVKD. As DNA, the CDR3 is TGTGCCACCAGTGACCCCGACAGGGGAAGGTCGCTAGCGGGGGGAAATGAGCAGTTCTTC. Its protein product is CATSDPDRGRSLAGGNEQFF.

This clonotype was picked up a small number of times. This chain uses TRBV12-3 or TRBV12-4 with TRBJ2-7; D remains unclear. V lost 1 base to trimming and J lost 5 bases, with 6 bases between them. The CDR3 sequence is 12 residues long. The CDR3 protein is CASSLGSHEQYF. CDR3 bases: TGTGCCAGCAGTTTAGGGTCCCACGAGCAGTACTTC.

The DNA of the CDR3 is TGTGCCAGCAGTCCCGAGGGGAGCACAGATACGCAGTATTTT. This gives the protein CASSPEGSTDTQYF. J is TRBJ2-3 and V is TRBV12-3 or TRBV12-4, with D perhaps being TRBD1 or TRBD2 (5 bases each). The V and J ends lost 5 bases and 0 bases respectively, with 9 bases between them. CDR3 length: 14 amino acids.

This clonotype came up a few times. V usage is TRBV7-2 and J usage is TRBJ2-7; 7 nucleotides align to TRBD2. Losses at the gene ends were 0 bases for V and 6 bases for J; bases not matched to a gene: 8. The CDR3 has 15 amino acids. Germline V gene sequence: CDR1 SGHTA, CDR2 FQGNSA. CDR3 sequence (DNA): TGTGCCAGCAGCTTAGCTGTGGGGCCGGGGGGCGAGCAGTACTTC. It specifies CASSLAVGPGGEQYF.

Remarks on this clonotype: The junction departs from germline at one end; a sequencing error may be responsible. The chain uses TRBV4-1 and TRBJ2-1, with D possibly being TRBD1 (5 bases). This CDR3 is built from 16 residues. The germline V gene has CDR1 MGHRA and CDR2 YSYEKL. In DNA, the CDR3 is TGCGCCAGCAGCCAAGTGGGCAGGGAACTAAGCAATGAGCAGCTCTTC. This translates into CASSQVGRELSNEQLF.

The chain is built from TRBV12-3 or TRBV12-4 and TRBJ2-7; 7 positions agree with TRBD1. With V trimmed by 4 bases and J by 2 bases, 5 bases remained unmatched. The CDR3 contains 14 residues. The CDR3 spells CASSWGTDTYEQYF. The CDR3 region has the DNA TGTGCCAGCAGTTGGGGGACAGACACCTACGAGCAGTACTTC.

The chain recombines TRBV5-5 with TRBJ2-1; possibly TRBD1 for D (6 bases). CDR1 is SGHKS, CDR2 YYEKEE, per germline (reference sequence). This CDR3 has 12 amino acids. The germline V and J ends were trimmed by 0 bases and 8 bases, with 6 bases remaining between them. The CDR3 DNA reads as TGTGCCAGCAGCTTGGACAGGGATGAGCAGTTCTTC. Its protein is CASSLDRDEQFF.

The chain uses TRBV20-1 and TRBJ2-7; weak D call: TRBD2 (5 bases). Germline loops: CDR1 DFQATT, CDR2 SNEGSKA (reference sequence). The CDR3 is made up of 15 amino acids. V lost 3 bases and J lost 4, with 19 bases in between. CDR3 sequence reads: CSASAPETGRYEQYF. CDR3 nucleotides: TGCAGTGCTAGCGCCCCCGAGACGGGGAGATACGAGCAGTACTTC.

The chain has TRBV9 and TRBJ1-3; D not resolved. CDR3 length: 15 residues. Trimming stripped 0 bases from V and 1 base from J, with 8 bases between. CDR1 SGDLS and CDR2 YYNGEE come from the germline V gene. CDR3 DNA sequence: TGTGCCAGCAGCGTAGGGAGCAATTCTGGAAACACCATATATTTT. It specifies CASSVGSNSGNTIYF. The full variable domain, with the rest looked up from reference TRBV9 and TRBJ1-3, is DSGVTQTPKHLITATGQRVTLRCSPRSGDLSVYWYQQSLDQGLQFLIQYYNGEERAKGNILERFSAQQFPDLHSELNLSSLELGDSALYFCASSVGSNSGNTIYFGEGSWLTVV.

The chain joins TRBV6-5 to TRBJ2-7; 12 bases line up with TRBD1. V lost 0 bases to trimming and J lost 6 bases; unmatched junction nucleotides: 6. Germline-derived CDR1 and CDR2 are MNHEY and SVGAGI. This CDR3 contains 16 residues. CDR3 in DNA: TGTGCCAGCAGTTACTCGCCCGGGACAGGGGGCGTCGAGCAGTACTTC. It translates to CASSYSPGTGGVEQYF.

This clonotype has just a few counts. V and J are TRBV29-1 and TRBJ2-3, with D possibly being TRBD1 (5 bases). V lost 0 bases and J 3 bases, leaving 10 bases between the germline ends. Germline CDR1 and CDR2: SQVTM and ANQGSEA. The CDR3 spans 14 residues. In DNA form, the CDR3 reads TGCAGCGTTGAAGATTCGGCAGGGACAGATACGCAGTATTTT. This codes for CSVEDSAGTDTQYF.

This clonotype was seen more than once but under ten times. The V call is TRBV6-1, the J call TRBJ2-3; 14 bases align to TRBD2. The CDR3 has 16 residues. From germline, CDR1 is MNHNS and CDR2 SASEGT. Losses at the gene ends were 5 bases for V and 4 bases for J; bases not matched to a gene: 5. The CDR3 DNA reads TGTGCCAGCAGTCCATTGACTAGCGGGGGGGCAGATACGCAGTATTTT. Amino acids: CASSPLTSGGADTQYF.

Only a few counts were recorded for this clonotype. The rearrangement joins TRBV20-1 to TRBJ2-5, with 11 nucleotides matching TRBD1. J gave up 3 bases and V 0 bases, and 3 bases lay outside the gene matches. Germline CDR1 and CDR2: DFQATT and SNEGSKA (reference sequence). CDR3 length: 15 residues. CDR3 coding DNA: TGCAGTGCTAGAGACAAGGGACAGGGGGAAGAGACCCAGTACTTC. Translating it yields CSARDKGQGEETQYF.

The CDR3 DNA follows: TGCAGTGCTAAAGAGAGAGGTAGCAATCAGCCCCAGCATTTT. Its protein is CSAKERGSNQPQHF. V gene TRBV20-1 combines with J gene TRBJ1-5, with no clear D. In germline, CDR1 is DFQATT, CDR2 SNEGSKA (reference sequence). Trimming pared 4 bases from V and 0 bases from J, leaving 10 bases between. The CDR3 is 14 amino acids.

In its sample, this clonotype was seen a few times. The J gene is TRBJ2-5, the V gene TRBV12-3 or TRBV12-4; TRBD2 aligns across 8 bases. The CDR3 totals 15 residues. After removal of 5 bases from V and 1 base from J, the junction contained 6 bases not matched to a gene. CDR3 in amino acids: CASSRGGTGQETQYF. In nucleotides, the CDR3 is TGTGCCAGCAGTCGCGGGGGGACTGGCCAAGAGACCCAGTACTTC.

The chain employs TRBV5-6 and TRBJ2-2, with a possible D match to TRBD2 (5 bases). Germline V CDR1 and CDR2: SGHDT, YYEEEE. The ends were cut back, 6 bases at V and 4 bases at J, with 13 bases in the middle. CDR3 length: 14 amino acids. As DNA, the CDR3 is TGTGCCAGCATCCGGTGGAGGAGCACCGGGGAGCTGTTTTTT. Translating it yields CASIRWRSTGELFF.

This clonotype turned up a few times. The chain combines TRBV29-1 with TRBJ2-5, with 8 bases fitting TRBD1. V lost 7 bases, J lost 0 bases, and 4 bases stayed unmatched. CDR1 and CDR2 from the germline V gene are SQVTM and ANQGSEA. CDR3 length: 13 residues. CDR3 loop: CSADREYQETQYF. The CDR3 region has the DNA TGCAGCGCGGACAGGGAGTACCAAGAGACCCAGTACTTC.

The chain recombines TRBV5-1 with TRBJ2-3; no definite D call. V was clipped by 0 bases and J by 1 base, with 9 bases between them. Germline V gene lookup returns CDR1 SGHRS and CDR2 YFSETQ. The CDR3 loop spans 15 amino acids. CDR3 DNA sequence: TGCGCCAGCAGCTTGGCCGGGTTGCGCACAGATACGCAGTATTTT. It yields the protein CASSLAGLRTDTQYF.

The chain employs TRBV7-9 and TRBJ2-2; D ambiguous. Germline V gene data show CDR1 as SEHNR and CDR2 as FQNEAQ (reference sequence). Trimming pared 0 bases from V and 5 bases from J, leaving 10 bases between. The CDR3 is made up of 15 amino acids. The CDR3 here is CASSLAIPGTGELFF. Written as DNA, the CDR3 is TGTGCCAGCAGCTTAGCGATTCCGGGTACCGGGGAGCTGTTTTTT.